Described below is a single T cell receptor (beta chain) sequence and its context. This sample was included in a study of blood T cell repertoires in COVID-19. Looking at the study overall: T cells, B-cell-depleted T cells, or PBMCs provided the cDNA or gDNA that served as material.

Looked up from germline, CDR1 is LGHDT and CDR2 is YNNKEL (reference sequence). Trimming removed 0 bases from V and 14 bases from J, with 9 bases in between. The CDR3 is made up of 11 amino acids. Authors' processing steps: Scientists estimated how many nucleated cells there were by amplifying reference gene primers. TCRdb's copy holds only in-frame clones and misses some; the assay was immunoSEQ multiplex PCR. For V, J and clone size, that table is used; D and trimming come from the DNA. The table has 110,000 to 150,000 clones, 75% to 85% seen once. The specimen was peripheral blood. The receptor was derived from a man in his 60s with acute or convalescent COVID-19. The rearrangement uses TRBV3-1 (or the pseudogene TRBV3-2) and TRBJ2-3, with D possibly matching TRBD2 (6 bases). The CDR3 spells CASSQEGLRYF. The CDR3 coding sequence is TGTGCCAGCAGCCAAGAGGGACTTCGGTATTTT.